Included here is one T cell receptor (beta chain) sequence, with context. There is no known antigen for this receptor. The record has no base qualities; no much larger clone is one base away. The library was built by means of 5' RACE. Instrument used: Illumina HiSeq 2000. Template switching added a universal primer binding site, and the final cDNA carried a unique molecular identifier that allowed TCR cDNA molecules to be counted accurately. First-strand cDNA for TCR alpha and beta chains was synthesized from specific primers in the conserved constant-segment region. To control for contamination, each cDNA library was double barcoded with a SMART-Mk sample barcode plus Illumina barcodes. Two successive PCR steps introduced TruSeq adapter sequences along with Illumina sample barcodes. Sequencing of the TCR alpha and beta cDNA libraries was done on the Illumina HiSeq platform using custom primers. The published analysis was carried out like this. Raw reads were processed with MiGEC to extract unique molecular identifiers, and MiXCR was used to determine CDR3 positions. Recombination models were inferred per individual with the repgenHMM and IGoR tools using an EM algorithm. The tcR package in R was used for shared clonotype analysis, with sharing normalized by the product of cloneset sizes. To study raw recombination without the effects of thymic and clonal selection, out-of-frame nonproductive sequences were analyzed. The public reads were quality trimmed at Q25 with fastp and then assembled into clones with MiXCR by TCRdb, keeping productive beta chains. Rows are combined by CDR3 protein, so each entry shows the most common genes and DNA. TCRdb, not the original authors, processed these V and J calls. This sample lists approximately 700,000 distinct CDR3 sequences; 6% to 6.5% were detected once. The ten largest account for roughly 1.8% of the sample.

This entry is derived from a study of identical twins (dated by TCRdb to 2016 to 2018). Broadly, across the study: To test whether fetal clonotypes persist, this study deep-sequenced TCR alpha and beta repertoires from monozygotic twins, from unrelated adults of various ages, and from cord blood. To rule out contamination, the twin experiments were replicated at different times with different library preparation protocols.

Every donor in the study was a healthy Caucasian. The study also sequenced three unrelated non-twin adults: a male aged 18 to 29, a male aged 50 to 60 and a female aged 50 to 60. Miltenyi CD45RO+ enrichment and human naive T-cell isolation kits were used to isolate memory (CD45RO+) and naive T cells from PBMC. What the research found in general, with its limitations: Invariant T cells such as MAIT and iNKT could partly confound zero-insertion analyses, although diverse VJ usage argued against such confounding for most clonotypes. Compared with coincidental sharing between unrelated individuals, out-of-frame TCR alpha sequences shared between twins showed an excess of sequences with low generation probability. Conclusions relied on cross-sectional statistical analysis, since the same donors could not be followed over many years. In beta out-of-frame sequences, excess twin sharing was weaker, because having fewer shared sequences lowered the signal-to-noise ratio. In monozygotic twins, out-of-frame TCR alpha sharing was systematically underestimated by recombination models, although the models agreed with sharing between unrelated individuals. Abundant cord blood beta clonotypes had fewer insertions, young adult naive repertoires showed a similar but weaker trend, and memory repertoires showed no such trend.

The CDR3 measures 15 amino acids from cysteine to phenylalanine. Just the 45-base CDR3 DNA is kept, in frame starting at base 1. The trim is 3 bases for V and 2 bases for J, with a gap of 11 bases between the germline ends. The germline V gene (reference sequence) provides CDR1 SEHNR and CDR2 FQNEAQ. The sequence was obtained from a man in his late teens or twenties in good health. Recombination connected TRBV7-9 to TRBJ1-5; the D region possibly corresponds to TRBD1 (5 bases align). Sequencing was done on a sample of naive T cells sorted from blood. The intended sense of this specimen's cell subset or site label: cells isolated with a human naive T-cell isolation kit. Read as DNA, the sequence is TGTGCCAGCAGCTTCCAAGGGGAGGGCAATCAGCCCCAGCATTTT. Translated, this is CASSFQGEGNQPQHF.